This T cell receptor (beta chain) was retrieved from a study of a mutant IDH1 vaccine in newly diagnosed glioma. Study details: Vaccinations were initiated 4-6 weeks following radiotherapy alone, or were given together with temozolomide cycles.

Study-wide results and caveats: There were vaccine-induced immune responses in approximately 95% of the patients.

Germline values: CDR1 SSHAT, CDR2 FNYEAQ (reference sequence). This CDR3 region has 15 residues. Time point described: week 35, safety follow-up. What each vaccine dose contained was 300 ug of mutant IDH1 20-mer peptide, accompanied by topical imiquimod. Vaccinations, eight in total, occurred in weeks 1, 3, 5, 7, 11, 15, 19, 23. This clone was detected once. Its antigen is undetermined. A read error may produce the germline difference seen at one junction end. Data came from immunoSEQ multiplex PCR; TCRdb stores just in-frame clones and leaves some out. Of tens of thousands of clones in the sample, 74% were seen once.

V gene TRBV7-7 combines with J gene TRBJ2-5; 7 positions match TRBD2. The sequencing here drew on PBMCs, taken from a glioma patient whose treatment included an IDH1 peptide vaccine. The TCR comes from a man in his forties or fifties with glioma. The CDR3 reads CASSFDLGGEETQYF. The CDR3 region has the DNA TGTGCTAGCAGCTTCGATCTGGGGGGGGAAGAGACCCAGTACTTC.